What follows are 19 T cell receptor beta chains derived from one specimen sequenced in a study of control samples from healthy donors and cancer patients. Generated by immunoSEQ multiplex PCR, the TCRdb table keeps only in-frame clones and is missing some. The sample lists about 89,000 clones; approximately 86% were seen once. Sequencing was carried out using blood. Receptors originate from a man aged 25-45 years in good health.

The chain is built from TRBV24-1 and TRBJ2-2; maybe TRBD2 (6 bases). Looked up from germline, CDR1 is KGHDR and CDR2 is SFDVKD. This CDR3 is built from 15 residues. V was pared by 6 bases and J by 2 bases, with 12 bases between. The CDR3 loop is CATSRPGTNTGELFF. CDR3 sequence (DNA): TGTGCCACCAGTCGACCCGGGACTAACACCGGGGAGCTGTTTTTT.

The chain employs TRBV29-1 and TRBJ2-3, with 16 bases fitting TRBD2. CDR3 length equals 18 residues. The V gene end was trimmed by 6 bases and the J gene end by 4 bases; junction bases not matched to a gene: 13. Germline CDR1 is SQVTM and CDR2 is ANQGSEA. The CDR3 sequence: CSVASGTSGGARPDTQYF. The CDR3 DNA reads TGCAGCGTAGCCTCCGGGACTAGCGGGGGGGCTAGGCCAGATACGCAGTATTTT.

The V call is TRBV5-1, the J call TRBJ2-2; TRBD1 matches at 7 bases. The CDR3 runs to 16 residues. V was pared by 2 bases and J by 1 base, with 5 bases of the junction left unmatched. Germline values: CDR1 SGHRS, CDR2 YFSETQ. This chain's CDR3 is CASSFPRDRNTGELFF. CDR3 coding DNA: TGCGCCAGCAGCTTTCCACGGGACAGGAACACCGGGGAGCTGTTTTTT.

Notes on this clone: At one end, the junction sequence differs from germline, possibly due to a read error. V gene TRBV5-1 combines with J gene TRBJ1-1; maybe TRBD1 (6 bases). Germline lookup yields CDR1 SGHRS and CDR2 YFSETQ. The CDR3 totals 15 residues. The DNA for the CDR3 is TGCGCCTGCAGGGTGGGTAGGGGGAAGAACACTGAAGCTTTCTTT. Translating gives CACRVGRGKNTEAFF.

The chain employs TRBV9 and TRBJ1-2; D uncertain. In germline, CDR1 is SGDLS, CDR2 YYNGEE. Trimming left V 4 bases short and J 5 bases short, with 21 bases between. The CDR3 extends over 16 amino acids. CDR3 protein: CASSNRETDRGYGYTF. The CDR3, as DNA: TGTGCCAGCAGCAATAGAGAGACGGACCGGGGATATGGCTACACCTTC.

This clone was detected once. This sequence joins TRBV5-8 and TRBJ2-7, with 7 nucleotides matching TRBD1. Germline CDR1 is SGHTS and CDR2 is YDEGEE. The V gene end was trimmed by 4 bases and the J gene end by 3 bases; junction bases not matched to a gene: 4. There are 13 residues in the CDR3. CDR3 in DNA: TGTGCCAGCAGCCCCGACAGGGTCTACGAGCAGTACGTC. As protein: CASSPDRVYEQYV.

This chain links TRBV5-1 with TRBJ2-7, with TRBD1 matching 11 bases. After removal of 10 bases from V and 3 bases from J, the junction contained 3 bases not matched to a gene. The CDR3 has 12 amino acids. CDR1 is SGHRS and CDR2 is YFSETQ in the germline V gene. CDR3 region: CASGTGGYEQYF. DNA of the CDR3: TGCGCCTCCGGGACAGGGGGCTACGAGCAGTACTTC.

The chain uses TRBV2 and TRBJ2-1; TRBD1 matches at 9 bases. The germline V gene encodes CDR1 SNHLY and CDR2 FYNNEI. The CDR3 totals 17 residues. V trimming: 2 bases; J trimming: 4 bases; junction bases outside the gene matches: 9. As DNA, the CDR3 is TGTGCCAGCAGTGAAAATACAGGGGGCGCGCAATACAATGAGCAGTTCTTC. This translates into CASSENTGGAQYNEQFF. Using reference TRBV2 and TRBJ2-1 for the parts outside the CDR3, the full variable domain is EPEVTQTPSHQVTQMGQEVILRCVPISNHLYFYWYRQILGQKVEFLVSFYNNEISEKSEIFDDQFSVERPDGSNFTLKIRSTKLEDSAMYFCASSENTGGAQYNEQFFGPGTRLTVL.

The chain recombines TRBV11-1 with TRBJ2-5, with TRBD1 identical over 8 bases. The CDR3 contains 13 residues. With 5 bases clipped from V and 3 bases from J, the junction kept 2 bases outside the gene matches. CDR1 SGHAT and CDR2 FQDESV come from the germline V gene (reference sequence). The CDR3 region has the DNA TGTGCCAGCAGCCAGGACAGGGAAGAGACCCAGTACTTC. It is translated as CASSQDREETQYF.

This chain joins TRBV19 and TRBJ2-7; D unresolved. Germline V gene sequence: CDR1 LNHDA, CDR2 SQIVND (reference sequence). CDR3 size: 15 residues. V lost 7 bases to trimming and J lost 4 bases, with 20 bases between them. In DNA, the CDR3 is TGTGCCAGTACAGCCGAGTTACCTTACTGGTACGAGCAGTACTTC. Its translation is CASTAELPYWYEQYF.

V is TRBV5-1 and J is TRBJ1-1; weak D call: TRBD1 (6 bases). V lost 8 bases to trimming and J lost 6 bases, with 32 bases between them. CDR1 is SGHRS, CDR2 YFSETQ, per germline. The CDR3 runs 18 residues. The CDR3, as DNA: TGCGCCAGTCGCACCTCTCAGGGGACCGTTGGGAGCAGCCCTGAAGCTTTCTTT. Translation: CASRTSQGTVGSSPEAFF. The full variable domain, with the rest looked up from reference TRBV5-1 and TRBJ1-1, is KAGVTQTPRYLIKTRGQQVTLSCSPISGHRSVSWYQQTPGQGLQFLFEYFSETQRNKGNFPGRFSGRQFSNSRSEMNVSTLELGDSALYLCASRTSQGTVGSSPEAFFGQGTRLTVV.

CDR3 in amino acids: CASSPQDRTNEQFF. The DNA of the CDR3 is TGTGCCAGTAGTCCCCAAGACAGGACCAATGAGCAGTTCTTC. The chain has TRBV19 and TRBJ2-1, with TRBD1 as a possible D gene (6 bases). With 5 bases removed from V and 6 bases from J, the gap between germline ends came to 14 bases. The CDR3 has 14 amino acids. Germline loops: CDR1 LNHDA, CDR2 SQIVND (reference sequence).

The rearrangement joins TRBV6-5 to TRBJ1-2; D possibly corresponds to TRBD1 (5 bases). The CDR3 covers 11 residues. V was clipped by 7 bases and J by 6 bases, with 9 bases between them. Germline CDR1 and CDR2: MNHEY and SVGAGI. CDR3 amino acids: CASTQGDGYTF. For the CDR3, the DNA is TGTGCCAGCACCCAGGGCGATGGCTACACCTTC.

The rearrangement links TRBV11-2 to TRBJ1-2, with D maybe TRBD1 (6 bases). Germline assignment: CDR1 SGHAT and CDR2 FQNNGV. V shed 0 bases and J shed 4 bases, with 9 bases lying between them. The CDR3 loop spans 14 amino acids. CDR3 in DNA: TGTGCCAGCAGCTTAGATCGGACAGCCTATGGCTACACCTTC. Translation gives CASSLDRTAYGYTF.

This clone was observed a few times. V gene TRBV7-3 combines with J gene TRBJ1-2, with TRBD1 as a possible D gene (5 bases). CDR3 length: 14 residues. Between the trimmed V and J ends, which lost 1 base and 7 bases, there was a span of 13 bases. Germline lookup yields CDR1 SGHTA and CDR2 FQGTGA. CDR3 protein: CASSLSAQGSGYTF. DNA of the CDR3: TGTGCCAGCAGCTTAAGTGCGCAGGGAAGTGGCTACACCTTC.

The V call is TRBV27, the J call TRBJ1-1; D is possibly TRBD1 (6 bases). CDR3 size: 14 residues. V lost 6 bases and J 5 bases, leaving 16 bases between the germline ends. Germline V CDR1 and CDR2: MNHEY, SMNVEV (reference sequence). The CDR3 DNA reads TGTGCCAGCAGGGGCCAGGGGAGGGAGACTGAAGCTTTCTTT. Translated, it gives CASRGQGRETEAFF.

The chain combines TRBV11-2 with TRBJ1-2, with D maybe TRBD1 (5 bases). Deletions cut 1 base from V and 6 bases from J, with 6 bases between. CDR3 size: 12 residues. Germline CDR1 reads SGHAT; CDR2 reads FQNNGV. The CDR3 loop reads CASSLGRDGYTF. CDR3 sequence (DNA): TGTGCCAGCAGCTTAGGCAGGGATGGCTACACCTTC. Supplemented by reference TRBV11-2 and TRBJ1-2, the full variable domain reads EAGVAQSPRYKIIEKRQSVAFWCNPISGHATLYWYQQILGQGPKLLIQFQNNGVVDDSQLPKDRFSAERLKGVDSTLKIQPAKLEDSAVYLCASSLGRDGYTFGSGTRLTVV.

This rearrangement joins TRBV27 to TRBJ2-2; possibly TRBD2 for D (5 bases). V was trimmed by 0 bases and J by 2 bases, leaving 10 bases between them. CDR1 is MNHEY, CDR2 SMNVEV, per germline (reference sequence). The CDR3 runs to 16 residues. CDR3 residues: CASSLSRAGNTGELFF. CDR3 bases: TGTGCCAGCAGTTTATCGAGGGCAGGAAACACCGGGGAGCTGTTTTTT.

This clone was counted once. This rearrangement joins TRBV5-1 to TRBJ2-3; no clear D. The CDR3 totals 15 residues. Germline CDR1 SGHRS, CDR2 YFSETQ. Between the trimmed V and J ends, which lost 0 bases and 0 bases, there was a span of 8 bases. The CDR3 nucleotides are TGCGCCAGCAGCTTGGCCGACCTTAGCACAGATACGCAGTATTTT. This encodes CASSLADLSTDTQYF.